The clone carrying this T cell receptor beta chain was seen just once. Its target is unknown. This CDR3 is built from 14 residues. Per germline, CDR1 LNHDA and CDR2 SQIVND (reference sequence). Trimming cost V 4 bases and J 3 bases, with 13 bases left between them. Libraries were prepared by immunoSEQ multiplex PCR; TCRdb keeps only in-frame clonotypes and omits some of them. The sample includes approximately 120,000 clones, 85% to 95% of them seen just once. This sample is part of a study of cytomegalovirus exposure and HLA in healthy donors. Study overall: Per a later analysis, the 550 to 850 first-cohort and some 110 validation repertoires shared one platform.

The validation cohort, a group of around 120 subjects, included the donors and was separate from the approximately 650-subject first cohort. Study-level findings and limits: Most TCRs appeared rarely, but some public TCRs recurred in many donors.

V usage is TRBV19 and J usage is TRBJ2-7; D may be TRBD1 (6 bases). Specimen: PBMCs. The TCR originated in a woman aged 18-29 years in good health and CMV-seronegative. CDR3 region: CASSTRTDYYEQYF. The CDR3 DNA follows: TGTGCCAGTAGTACCCGGACAGACTACTACGAGCAGTACTTC.